This T cell receptor beta chain appears in the sequencing data of a study of OX40 agonist ivuxolimab in advanced cancers. Overall study context: The study enrolled dose-escalation patients with hepatocellular carcinoma, melanoma, renal cell or head and neck cancer. Study-level findings and limits: At 0.1 to 3.0 mg/kg and by week 6, clonal expansion occurred in CD4+ and CD8+ blood T cells.

Comments on this clone: The antigen remains unidentified.

Sequencing was performed with immunoSEQ multiplex PCR; in TCRdb, only in-frame clones are kept and a portion is missing. The sample includes some 90,000 clones, around 91% of them seen just once. The sequence was obtained from an adult with an advanced solid tumor such as melanoma, head and neck, liver or kidney cancer. Here the sequenced sample was CD4+ or CD8+ T cells sorted from blood, taken in a trial of the OX40 agonist ivuxolimab.

DNA for the CDR3: TGCGCCAGCAGCCAACTTAATCCCTCTGGAAACACCATATATTTT. Translated, it gives CASSQLNPSGNTIYF. The genes are TRBV4-1 and TRBJ1-3, with no clear D. The V end lost 2 bases, the J end lost 0 bases, and 8 bases lay between the germline ends. The CDR3 sequence is 15 residues long. CDR1 and CDR2 from the germline V gene are MGHRA and YSYEKL.